This T cell receptor (beta chain) was captured in a study of blood T cell repertoires in COVID-19 (TCRdb year 2020). Concerning the study at large: Samples covering the acute and convalescent phases of COVID-19 were provided by collaborators in the United States, Italy and Spain. A freely available public database, intended as a resource for researchers studying the immune response to SARS-CoV-2, is where the repertoires were released. The material from the prospective study consisted of cDNA or gDNA derived from T cells, B-cell-depleted T cells, or PBMCs. Where HLA class I and class II types were available, the types were taken from metadata supplied by the sample provider, not from assay-based typing. Samples came from the ongoing ImmuneRACE study (first 160 participants) plus 1,254 subjects from 6 global collaborators. The dataset comprised deeply sampled blood TCRbeta repertoires from subjects exposed to, actively infected with, or recovered from COVID-19. Nearly every sample came with metadata listing a de-identified subject ID, COVID-19 status, age in years and sex.

TCRbeta CDR3 regions were amplified from genomic DNA using the immunoSEQ Assay, a bias-controlled multiplex PCR. From the authors' description of their analysis: Within the assay, amplification of reference gene primers was used to estimate how many nucleated cells each sample contained. To quantify the absolute abundance of each unique TCRbeta CDR3 rearrangement, sequence reads were collapsed and filtered. For each sample, productive Simpson clonality was calculated as the square root of Simpson's diversity index across productive rearrangements. TCRdb's version of the immuneACCESS table is confined to in-frame rearrangements and falls short of the full clone set. An unresolved V gene accounts for under half of the shortfall where checked; the remainder is of unknown origin. V, J and clone size reflect that table, while D and trimming were determined from the DNA. Within this sample are tens of thousands of clones, with roughly 89% of them counted one time only. The ten biggest clones cover about 8.1% of the sample.

Collaborating institutions collected whole blood in K2EDTA tubes following their own protocols. For TCRbeta analysis, collaborators shipped samples in one of three forms: frozen whole blood, isolated PBMCs, or DNA extracted from either of those sample types. V is reduced by 1 base and J by 8 bases, leaving a spacing of 9 bases between them. The CDR3, cysteine through phenylalanine, is 13 amino acids long. The DNA shown is the 39-base CDR3, in frame from base 1. Taken from the germline V gene, the CDR1 and CDR2 loops are SGHRS and YFSETQ. Only one count was recorded for this clone. Its recognized antigen is unknown. Base qualities were left out, and no much larger clone turns up one base away. Summary of the overall study and its limitations: The amount of clinical and demographic metadata varied by source and participant and was provided uncurated.

This sequence uses TRBV5-1 and TRBJ2-2, with the D gene not clear enough to name. The sequencing input was peripheral blood. The sequence was collected from a man younger than 45 with acute or convalescent COVID-19. This receptor carries the CDR3 CASSLTELGELFF. The sequence in DNA is TGCGCCAGCAGCTTGACTGAGCTTGGGGAGCTGTTTTTT.